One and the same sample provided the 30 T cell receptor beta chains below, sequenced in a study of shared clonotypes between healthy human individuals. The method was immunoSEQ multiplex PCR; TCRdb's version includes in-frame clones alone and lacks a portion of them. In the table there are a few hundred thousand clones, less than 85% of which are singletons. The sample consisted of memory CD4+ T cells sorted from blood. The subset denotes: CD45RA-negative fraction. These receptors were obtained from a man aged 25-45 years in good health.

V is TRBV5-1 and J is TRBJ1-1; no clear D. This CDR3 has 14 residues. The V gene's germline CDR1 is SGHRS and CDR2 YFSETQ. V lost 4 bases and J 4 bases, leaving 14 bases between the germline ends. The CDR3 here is CASSEGVWGTEAFF. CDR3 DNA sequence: TGCGCCAGCAGCGAGGGAGTCTGGGGCACTGAAGCTTTCTTT.

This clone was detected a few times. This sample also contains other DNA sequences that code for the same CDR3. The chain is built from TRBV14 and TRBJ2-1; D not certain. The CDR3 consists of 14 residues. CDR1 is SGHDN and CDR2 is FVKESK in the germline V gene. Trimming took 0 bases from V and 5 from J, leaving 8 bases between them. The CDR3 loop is CASSQDLGNNEQFF. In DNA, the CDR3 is TGTGCCAGCAGCCAAGATCTGGGAAACAATGAGCAGTTCTTC.

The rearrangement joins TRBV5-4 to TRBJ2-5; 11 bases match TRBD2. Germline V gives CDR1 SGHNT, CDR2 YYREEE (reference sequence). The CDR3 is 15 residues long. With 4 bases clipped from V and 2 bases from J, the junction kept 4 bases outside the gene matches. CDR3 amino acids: CASSAGTSGQETQYF. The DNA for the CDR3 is TGTGCCAGCAGCGCCGGGACTAGCGGACAAGAGACCCAGTACTTC.

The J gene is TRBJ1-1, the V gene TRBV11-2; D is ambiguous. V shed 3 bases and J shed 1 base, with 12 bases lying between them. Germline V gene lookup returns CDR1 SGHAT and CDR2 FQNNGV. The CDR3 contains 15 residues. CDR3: CASSFSFSGNTEAFF. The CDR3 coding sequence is TGTGCCAGCAGCTTTTCGTTTAGCGGGAACACTGAAGCTTTCTTT.

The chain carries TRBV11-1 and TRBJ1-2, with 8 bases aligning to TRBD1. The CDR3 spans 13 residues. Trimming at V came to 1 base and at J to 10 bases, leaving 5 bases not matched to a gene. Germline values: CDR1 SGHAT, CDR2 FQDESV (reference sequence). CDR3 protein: CASSLEGQGTYTF. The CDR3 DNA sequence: TGTGCCAGCAGCTTAGAAGGACAGGGAACCTACACCTTC.

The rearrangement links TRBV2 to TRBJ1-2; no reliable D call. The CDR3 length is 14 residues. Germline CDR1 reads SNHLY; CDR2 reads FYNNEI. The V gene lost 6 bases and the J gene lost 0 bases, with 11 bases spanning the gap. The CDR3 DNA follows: TGTGCCAGCAGCTCCGGGATGGCTAACTATGGCTACACCTTC. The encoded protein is CASSSGMANYGYTF.

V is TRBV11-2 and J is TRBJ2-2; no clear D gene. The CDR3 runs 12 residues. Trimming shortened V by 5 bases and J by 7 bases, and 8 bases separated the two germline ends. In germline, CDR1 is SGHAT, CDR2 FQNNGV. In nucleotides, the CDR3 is TGTGCCAGCAGCCTTGATGGCGGGGAGCTGTTTTTT. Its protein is CASSLDGGELFF.

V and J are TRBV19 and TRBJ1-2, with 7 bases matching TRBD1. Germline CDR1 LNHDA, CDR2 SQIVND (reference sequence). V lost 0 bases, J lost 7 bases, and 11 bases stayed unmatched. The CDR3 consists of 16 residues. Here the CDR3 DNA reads TGTGCCAGTAGTATAGATCGCGGTCAGGGGGTGAGTGGCTACACCTTC. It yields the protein CASSIDRGQGVSGYTF.

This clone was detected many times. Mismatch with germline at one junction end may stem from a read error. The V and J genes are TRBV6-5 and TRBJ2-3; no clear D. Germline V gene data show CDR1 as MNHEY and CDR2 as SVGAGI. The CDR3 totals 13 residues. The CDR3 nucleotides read TGTGCCAGCAGTTACAGCAGCAAAGATACGCAGTATTTT. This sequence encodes CASSYSSKDTQYF.

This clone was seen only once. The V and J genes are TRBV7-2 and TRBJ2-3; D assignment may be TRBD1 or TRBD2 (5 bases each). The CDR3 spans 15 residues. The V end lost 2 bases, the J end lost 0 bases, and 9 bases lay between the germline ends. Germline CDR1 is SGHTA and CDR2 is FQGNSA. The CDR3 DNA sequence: TGTGCCAGCAGCTTAAACGGGGCTAGCACAGATACGCAGTATTTT. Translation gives CASSLNGASTDTQYF.

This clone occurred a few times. The CDR3 reads CASSAFEYEQFF. The CDR3 DNA follows: TGTGCCAGCAGTGCTTTCGAATATGAGCAGTTCTTC. The rearrangement joins TRBV5-4 to TRBJ2-1; unclear D gene. Germline assignment: CDR1 SGHNT and CDR2 YYREEE (reference sequence). With 5 bases removed from V and 8 bases from J, the gap between germline ends came to 11 bases. This CDR3 is 12 amino acids long.

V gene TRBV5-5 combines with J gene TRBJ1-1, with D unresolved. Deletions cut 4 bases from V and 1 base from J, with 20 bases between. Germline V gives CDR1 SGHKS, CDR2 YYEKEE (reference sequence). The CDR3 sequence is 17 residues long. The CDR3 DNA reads TGTGCCAGCAGCGTGGCCGTGGGAGGGCTCGGGAACACTGAAGCTTTCTTT. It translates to CASSVAVGGLGNTEAFF.

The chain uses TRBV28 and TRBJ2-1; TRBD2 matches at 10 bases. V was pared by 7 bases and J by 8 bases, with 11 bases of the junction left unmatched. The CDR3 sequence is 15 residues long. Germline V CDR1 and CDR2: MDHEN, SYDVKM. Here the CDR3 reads CASTRSSGSGYEQFF. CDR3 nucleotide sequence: TGTGCCAGCACCCGATCTAGCGGGAGCGGGTATGAGCAGTTCTTC. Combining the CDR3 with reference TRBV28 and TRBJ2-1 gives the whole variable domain DVKVTQSSRYLVKRTGEKVFLECVQDMDHENMFWYRQDPGLGLRLIYFSYDVKMKEKGDIPEGYSVSREKKERFSLILESASTNQTSMYLCASTRSSGSGYEQFFGPGTRLTVL.

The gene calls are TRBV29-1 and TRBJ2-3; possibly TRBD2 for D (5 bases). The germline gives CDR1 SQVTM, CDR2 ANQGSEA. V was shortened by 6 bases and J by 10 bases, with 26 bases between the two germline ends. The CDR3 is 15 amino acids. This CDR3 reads CSVITERTRSGSQYF. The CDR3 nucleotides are TGCAGCGTGATAACCGAAAGGACTCGTTCGGGTTCGCAGTATTTT.

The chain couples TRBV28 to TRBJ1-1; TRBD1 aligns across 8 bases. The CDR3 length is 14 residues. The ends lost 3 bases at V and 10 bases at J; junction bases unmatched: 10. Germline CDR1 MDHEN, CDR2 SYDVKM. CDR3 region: CASSLRDRSTGAFF. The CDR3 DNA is TGTGCCAGCAGTTTGAGGGACAGGTCGACGGGAGCTTTCTTT. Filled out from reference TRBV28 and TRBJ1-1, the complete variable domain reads DVKVTQSSRYLVKRTGEKVFLECVQDMDHENMFWYRQDPGLGLRLIYFSYDVKMKEKGDIPEGYSVSREKKERFSLILESASTNQTSMYLCASSLRDRSTGAFFGQGTRLTVV.

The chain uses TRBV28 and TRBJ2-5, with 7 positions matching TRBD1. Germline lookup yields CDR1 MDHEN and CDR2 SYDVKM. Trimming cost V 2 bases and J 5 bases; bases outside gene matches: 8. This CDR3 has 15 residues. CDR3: CASSLGSGGRETQYF. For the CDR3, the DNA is TGTGCCAGCAGTTTAGGGTCAGGGGGTCGGGAGACCCAGTACTTC.

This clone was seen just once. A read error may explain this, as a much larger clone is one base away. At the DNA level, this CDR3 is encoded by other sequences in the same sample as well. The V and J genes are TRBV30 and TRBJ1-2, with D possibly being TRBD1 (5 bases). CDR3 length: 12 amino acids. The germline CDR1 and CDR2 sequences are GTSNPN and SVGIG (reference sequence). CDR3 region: CAWSPGDYGYTF. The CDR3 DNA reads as TGTGCCTGGTCTCCTGGGGACTATGGTTACACCTTC.

The CDR3 is CASSQEGRAGQFF. DNA for the CDR3: TGCGCCAGCAGCCAGGAAGGACGCGCTGGGCAGTTCTTC. J is TRBJ2-1 and V is TRBV4-1; D not resolved. The germline V gene encodes CDR1 MGHRA and CDR2 YSYEKL. V shed 3 bases and J shed 12 bases, with 15 bases lying between them. The CDR3 loop spans 13 amino acids.

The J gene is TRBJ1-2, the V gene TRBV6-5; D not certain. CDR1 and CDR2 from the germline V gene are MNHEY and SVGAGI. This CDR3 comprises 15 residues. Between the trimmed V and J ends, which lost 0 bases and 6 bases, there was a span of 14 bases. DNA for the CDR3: TGTGCCAGCAGTTACTCAAGGACGGGAACGGATGGCTACACCTTC. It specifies CASSYSRTGTDGYTF.

The CDR3 reads CASSRTTAVVDTQYF. The CDR3 region has the DNA TGTGCCAGCAGTAGGACGACGGCCGTAGTGGATACGCAGTATTTT. The V and J genes are TRBV9 and TRBJ2-3; D not resolved. V dropped 5 bases and J dropped 6 bases, with 19 bases sitting between them. The germline CDR1 and CDR2 sequences are SGDLS and YYNGEE. This CDR3 has 15 residues.

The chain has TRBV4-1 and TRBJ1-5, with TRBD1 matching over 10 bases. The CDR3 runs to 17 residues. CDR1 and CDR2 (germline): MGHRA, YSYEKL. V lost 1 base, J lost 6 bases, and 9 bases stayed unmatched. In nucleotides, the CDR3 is TGCGCCAGCAGCCAAGCCGCGGGACAGGGGCCGGCTCAGCCCCAGCATTTT. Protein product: CASSQAAGQGPAQPQHF.

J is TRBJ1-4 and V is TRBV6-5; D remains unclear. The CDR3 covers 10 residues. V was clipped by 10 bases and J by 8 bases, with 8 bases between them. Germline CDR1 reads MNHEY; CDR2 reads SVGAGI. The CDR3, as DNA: TGTGCCACCCTTCGGGAAAAACTGTTTTTT. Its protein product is CATLREKLFF.

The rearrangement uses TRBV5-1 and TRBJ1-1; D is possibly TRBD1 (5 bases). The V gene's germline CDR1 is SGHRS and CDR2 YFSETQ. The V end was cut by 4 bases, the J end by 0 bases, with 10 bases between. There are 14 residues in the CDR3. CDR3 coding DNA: TGCGCCAGCAGCGGGGGACCCATGAACACTGAAGCTTTCTTT. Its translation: CASSGGPMNTEAFF. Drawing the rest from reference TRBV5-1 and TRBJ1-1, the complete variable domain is KAGVTQTPRYLIKTRGQQVTLSCSPISGHRSVSWYQQTPGQGLQFLFEYFSETQRNKGNFPGRFSGRQFSNSRSEMNVSTLELGDSALYLCASSGGPMNTEAFFGQGTRLTVV.

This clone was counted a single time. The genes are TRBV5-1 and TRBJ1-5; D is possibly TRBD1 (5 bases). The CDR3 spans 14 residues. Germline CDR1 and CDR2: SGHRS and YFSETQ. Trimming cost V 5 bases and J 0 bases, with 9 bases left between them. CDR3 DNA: TGCGCCAGCAGTCCGGACAATAGCAATCAGCCCCAGCATTTT. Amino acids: CASSPDNSNQPQHF.

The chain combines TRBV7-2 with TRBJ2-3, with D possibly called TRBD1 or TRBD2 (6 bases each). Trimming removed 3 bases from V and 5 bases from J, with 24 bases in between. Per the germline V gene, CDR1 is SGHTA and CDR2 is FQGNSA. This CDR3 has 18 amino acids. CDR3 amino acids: CASSFRGVVGVVRDTQYF. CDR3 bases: TGTGCCAGCAGCTTTAGGGGGGTAGTAGGGGTTGTCAGAGATACGCAGTATTTT. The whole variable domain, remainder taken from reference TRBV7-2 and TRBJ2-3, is GAGVSQSPSNKVTEKGKDVELRCDPISGHTALYWYRQSLGQGLEFLIYFQGNSAPDKSGLPSDRFSAERTGGSVSTLTIQRTQQEDSAVYLCASSFRGVVGVVRDTQYFGPGTRLTVL.

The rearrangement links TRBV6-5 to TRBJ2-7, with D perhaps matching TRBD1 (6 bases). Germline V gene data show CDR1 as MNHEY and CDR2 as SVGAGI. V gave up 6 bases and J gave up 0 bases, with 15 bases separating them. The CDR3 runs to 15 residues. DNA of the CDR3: TGTGCCAGCAGCCTAGACGACAGGCCCTCCTACGAGCAGTACTTC. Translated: CASSLDDRPSYEQYF.

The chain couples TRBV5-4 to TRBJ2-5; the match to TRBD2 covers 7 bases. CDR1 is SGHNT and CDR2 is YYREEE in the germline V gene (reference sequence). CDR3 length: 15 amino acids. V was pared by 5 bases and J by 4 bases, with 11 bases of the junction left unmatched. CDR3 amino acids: CASRVSSGNLETQYF. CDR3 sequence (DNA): TGTGCCAGCAGGGTGTCCAGCGGGAATTTAGAGACCCAGTACTTC. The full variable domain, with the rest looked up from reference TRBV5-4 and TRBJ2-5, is ETGVTQSPTHLIKTRGQQVTLRCSSQSGHNTVSWYQQALGQGPQFIFQYYREEENGRGNFPPRFSGLQFPNYSSELNVNALELDDSALYLCASRVSSGNLETQYFGPGTRLLVL.

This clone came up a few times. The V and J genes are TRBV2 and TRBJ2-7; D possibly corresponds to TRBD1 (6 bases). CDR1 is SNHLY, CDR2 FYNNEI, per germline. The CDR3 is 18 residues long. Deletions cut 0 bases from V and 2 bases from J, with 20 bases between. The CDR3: CASSEALGRGKLAYEQYF. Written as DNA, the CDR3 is TGTGCCAGCAGTGAAGCGCTTGGCAGGGGAAAGTTGGCCTACGAGCAGTACTTC.

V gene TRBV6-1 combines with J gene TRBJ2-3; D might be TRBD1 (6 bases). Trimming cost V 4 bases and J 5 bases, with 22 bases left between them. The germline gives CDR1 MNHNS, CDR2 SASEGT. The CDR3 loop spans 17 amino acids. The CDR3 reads CASSVANGTSLLDTQYF. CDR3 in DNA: TGTGCCAGCAGTGTAGCTAACGGGACATCCCTTCTAGATACGCAGTATTTT.

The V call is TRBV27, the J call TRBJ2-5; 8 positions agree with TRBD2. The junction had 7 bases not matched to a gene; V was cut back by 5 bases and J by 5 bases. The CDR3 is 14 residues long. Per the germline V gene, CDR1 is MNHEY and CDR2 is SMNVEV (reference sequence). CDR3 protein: CASSPGTRGETQYF. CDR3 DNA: TGTGCCAGCAGTCCCGGGACTAGAGGGGAGACCCAGTACTTC.